These 3 T cell receptor beta chains originate from one sample sequenced in a study of OX40 agonist ivuxolimab in advanced cancers. TCRdb's table, derived via immunoSEQ multiplex PCR, lists solely in-frame clones and lacks some. The sample shows about 95,000 clones, about 85% of them seen only once. The starting material was CD4+ or CD8+ T cells sorted from blood, obtained in a trial of the OX40 agonist ivuxolimab. These receptors all stem from an adult with an advanced solid tumor such as melanoma, head and neck, liver or kidney cancer.

The chain is built from TRBV2 and TRBJ1-1, with 9 bases that match TRBD1. The CDR3 sequence is 13 residues long. The V gene's germline CDR1 is SNHLY and CDR2 FYNNEI. J lost 7 bases, V lost 3 bases, and 3 bases had no gene match. The CDR3 DNA reads TGTGCCAGCAGTGAGGGACAGGGTATTGAAGCTTTCTTT. It is translated as CASSEGQGIEAFF.

The rearrangement uses TRBV7-9 and TRBJ2-7; D is unclear. Germline V gene lookup returns CDR1 SEHNR and CDR2 FQNEAQ (reference sequence). V shed 0 bases and J shed 3 bases, with 9 bases lying between them. The CDR3 has 14 residues. The CDR3 nucleotides read TGTGCCAGCAGCTTAGCGGTGGGTAGCTACGAGCAGTACTTC. Amino acid sequence: CASSLAVGSYEQYF.

The chain uses TRBV4-1 and TRBJ1-1, with unresolved D. This CDR3 is built from 14 residues. The V gene lost 2 bases and the J gene lost 5 bases, with 12 bases spanning the gap. Germline CDR1 reads MGHRA; CDR2 reads YSYEKL. The CDR3 sequence is CASSQSLGGTEAFF. CDR3 bases: TGCGCCAGCAGCCAATCCTTAGGAGGGACTGAAGCTTTCTTT.